This T cell receptor (beta chain) derives from a study of blood T cells in healthy people across ages. This clonotype was picked up a small number of times. The target antigen is unknown. At one boundary the junction diverges from the germline segment, which might be a read error. Whole-study results and caveats: Measured against age, TCR beta diversity per million T cells decreased in a roughly linear manner. Because sorting was not performed, PBMCs prevented conclusive naive versus antigen-experienced comparison.

Every donor gave 9.5 to 10 milliliters of peripheral blood. Using a J-beta primer mix together with a sample-barcoded 5' primer, a second PCR was run for roughly 6 to 12 cycles. TCRdb reanalysed the 5' RACE reads using MiXCR and keeps one entry per CDR3 protein. The sample includes roughly 1,500,000 distinct CDR3 sequences, about 32% seen only once; the top ten take roughly 10%. This TCR derives from a woman aged 25 to 39 in good health. Sequenced material: blood.

CDR3 sequence: CASSLGWRGTSDEQYF. The CDR3 DNA follows: TGTGCCAGCAGTTTAGGCTGGCGGGGCACCTCCGACGAGCAGTACTTC. This rearrangement joins TRBV27 to TRBJ2-7; D might be TRBD2 (6 bases). The CDR3 length is 16 residues. Germline CDR1 MNHEY, CDR2 SMNVEV (reference sequence).